The 8 T cell receptor beta chains listed next were all sequenced from one sample in a study of beta chain features in type 1 diabetes (dated by TCRdb to about 2018). The paper's findings and limits, for the study overall: In all four CD4+ subsets, TCRB CDR3 length was moderately but significantly shorter in type 1 diabetes patients.

These TCRs' antigens remain unknown. The method was the immunoSEQ multiplex PCR assay. All of the isolated RNA was reverse transcribed with the High Capacity cDNA Reverse Transcription Kit, so expressed TCRB transcripts were sequenced. Imported from immuneACCESS, the table was reduced by TCRdb to in-frame sequences with V and J called. These copies leave out some clones; in studies compared against another copy, an unresolved V gene accounts for under half, and the cause of the remainder is not known. The sample table shows some 660,000 clones, and over 12% are seen once. The top ten clonotypes cover nearly 0.04% of the sample. What was sequenced was naive CD4+ T cells from blood. What this sample's cell subset or site label stands for: true naive CD4+ T cells. The receptors were gathered from a young man with type 1 diabetes.

In nucleotides, the CDR3 is TGTGCCAGCAGCCCGCTACAGGGTATAAACACCGGGGAGCTGTTTTTT. Its protein product is CASSPLQGINTGELFF. The V call is TRBV28, the J call TRBJ2-2; weak D call: TRBD1 (6 bases). The CDR3 covers 16 residues. Trimming shortened V by 6 bases and J by 2 bases, and 16 bases separated the two germline ends. CDR1 is MDHEN and CDR2 is SYDVKM in the germline V gene.

This clone has just a few counts. The chain has TRBV7-2 and TRBJ1-1; no firm D call. With 1 base removed from V and 5 bases from J, the gap between germline ends came to 8 bases. CDR3 length: 13 residues. Germline V gives CDR1 SGHTA, CDR2 FQGNSA. In DNA, the CDR3 is TGTGCCAGCAGCTTAGGAGAAGATACTGAAGCTTTCTTT. As protein: CASSLGEDTEAFF.

The rearrangement uses TRBV14 and TRBJ1-2; D is unresolved. Germline lookup yields CDR1 SGHDN and CDR2 FVKESK. There are 14 residues in the CDR3. With 4 bases removed from V and 5 bases from J, the gap between germline ends came to 14 bases. The CDR3 sequence is CASSPPTLGYGYTF. The CDR3 bases are TGTGCCAGCAGCCCACCGACGTTAGGGTATGGCTACACCTTC.

A few counts support this clone. Other DNA sequences in the same sample also yield this CDR3. The chain combines TRBV7-2 with TRBJ2-5; D uncertain. Germline CDR1 and CDR2: SGHTA and FQGNSA. The CDR3 is made up of 13 amino acids. V lost 4 bases, J lost 0 bases, and 6 bases lay in between. The chain's CDR3 is CASSSLYQETQYF. The CDR3 DNA follows: TGTGCCAGCAGCTCGCTGTACCAAGAGACCCAGTACTTC.

This clone has only a few counts. This chain uses TRBV7-2 with TRBJ2-5; weak D call: TRBD2 (5 bases). Trimming stripped 3 bases from V and 7 bases from J, with 15 bases between. The CDR3 loop spans 14 amino acids. CDR1 SGHTA and CDR2 FQGNSA come from the germline V gene. The CDR3, as DNA: TGTGCCAGCAGCTTTGCGATGGACTCGGGGACCCAGTACTTC. Its translation: CASSFAMDSGTQYF. The full variable domain, its missing parts supplied by reference TRBV7-2 and TRBJ2-5, is GAGVSQSPSNKVTEKGKDVELRCDPISGHTALYWYRQSLGQGLEFLIYFQGNSAPDKSGLPSDRFSAERTGGSVSTLTIQRTQQEDSAVYLCASSFAMDSGTQYFGPGTRLLVL.

The gene calls are TRBV29-1 and TRBJ2-2, with D hard to call. The CDR3 loop spans 14 amino acids. Trimming removed 4 bases from V and 0 bases from J, with 9 bases in between. Germline assignment: CDR1 SQVTM and CDR2 ANQGSEA. The CDR3 reads CSVGSRSNTGELFF. CDR3 coding DNA: TGCAGCGTTGGTTCCAGGTCGAACACCGGGGAGCTGTTTTTT.

This clone was picked up a small number of times. This chain's CDR3 is CASSYSAGETYEQYF. CDR3 nucleotide sequence: TGTGCCAGCAGTTACTCGGCGGGAGAAACCTACGAGCAGTACTTC. The V and J genes are TRBV6-5 and TRBJ2-7, with 7 bases fitting TRBD2. The V segment lost 0 bases and the J segment 2 bases; nucleotides outside the gene matches: 4. Looked up from germline, CDR1 is MNHEY and CDR2 is SVGAGI. This CDR3 is built from 15 residues.

In nucleotides, the CDR3 is TGTGCCACCAGCAGAGATAGGGGGGCGTTGGAGACCCAGTACTTC. Its protein is CATSRDRGALETQYF. The chain is built from TRBV15 and TRBJ2-5, with D perhaps TRBD1 or TRBD2 (6 bases each). V was pared by 0 bases and J by 5 bases, with 13 bases between. The CDR3 totals 15 residues. Per the germline V gene, CDR1 is LNHNV and CDR2 is YYDKDF (reference sequence).